Listed below are T cell receptor beta chains from one sample, sequenced in a study of cytomegalovirus exposure and HLA in healthy donors. Sequencing used immunoSEQ multiplex PCR; TCRdb keeps in-frame clones, though not all of them. Among 100,000 or so clones listed, approximately 72% were seen once. Sequencing was carried out using PBMCs. These receptors originate from a man aged 25 to 40 in good health and CMV-seropositive. Each CDR3 is given with its conserved first and last residue. Each record gives: J gene, clone size, V gene, D gene, CDR3 DNA, CDR3 protein. A D gene is named only where the DNA matches it firmly. Not every row has a clone size; where given, it reads once, few, many or a size class.

J: TRBJ2-3; size: few; V: TRBV6-4; D: TRBD1; DNA: TGTGCCAGCAGTGAGGGACAGGACACAGATACGCAGTATTTT; CDR3: CASSEGQDTDTQYF
J: TRBJ2-1; size: few; V: TRBV10-3; D: TRBD2; DNA: TGTGCCATCGGGGGGGGTAATGAGCAGTTCTTC; CDR3: CAIGGGNEQFF
J: TRBJ2-6; size: NA; V: TRBV19; D: TRBD1; DNA: TGTGCCAGTAGTAAGGGGGCCTCTGGGGCCAACGTCCTGACTTTC; CDR3: CASSKGASGANVLTF
J: TRBJ1-6; size: NA; V: TRBV28; D: NA; DNA: TGTGCCAGCAGTGGCGGGGATTCACCCCTCCACTTT; CDR3: CASSGGDSPLHF
J: TRBJ2-5; size: NA; V: TRBV9; D: NA; DNA: TGTGCCAGCAGCGGATCGACCTCTGGGGGGGAGACCCAGTACTTC; CDR3: CASSGSTSGGETQYF
J: TRBJ1-5; size: NA; V: TRBV19; D: NA; DNA: TGTGCCAGTAGGACGAGGCGGGGGTCGAATCAGCCCCAGCATTTT; CDR3: CASRTRRGSNQPQHF
J: TRBJ2-7; size: NA; V: TRBV19; D: NA; DNA: TGTGCCAGTAGTATAAAGGACAAGAAGTACTTC; CDR3: CASSIKDKKYF
J: TRBJ2-7; size: NA; V: TRBV19; D: TRBD1; DNA: TGTGCCAGTAGGGGGACAGGCAGCTACGAGCAGTACTTC; CDR3: CASRGTGSYEQYF
J: TRBJ2-6; size: once; V: TRBV30; D: NA; DNA: TGTGCCTGGAGTGTACAGCCGGTCTCTGGGGCCAACGTCCTGACTTTC; CDR3: CAWSVQPVSGANVLTF
J: TRBJ2-7; size: NA; V: TRBV6-4; D: TRBD2; DNA: TGTGCCAGCAGTCCAGAAGCGGGGGGGCCGGACGAGCAGTACTTC; CDR3: CASSPEAGGPDEQYF
J: TRBJ2-7; size: NA; V: TRBV15; D: NA; DNA: TGTGCCACCAGCAGAGAAGCCTACCTCGAATCCTACGAGCAGTACTTC; CDR3: CATSREAYLESYEQYF
J: TRBJ2-3; size: NA; V: TRBV16; D: TRBD1; DNA: TGTGCCAGCAGCCAATCCCCCAACGACAGGGACACAGATACGCAGTATTTT; CDR3: CASSQSPNDRDTDTQYF
J: TRBJ2-7; size: NA; V: TRBV4-1; D: NA; DNA: TGCGCCAGCAGCCAGCCGACAGGACGCAAGGGCGAGCAGTACTTC; CDR3: CASSQPTGRKGEQYF